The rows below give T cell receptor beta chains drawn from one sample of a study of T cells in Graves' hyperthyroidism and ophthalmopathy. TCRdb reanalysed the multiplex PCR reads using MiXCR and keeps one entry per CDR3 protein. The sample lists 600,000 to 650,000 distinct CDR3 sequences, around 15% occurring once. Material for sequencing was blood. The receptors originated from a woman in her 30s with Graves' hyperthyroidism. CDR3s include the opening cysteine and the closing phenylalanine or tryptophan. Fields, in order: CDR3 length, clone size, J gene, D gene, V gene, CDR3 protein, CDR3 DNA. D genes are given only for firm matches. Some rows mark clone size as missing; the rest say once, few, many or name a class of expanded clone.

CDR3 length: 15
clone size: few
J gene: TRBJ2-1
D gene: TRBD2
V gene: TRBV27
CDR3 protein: CASSPQREPYNEQFF
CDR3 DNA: TGTGCCAGCAGTCCCCAGCGGGAGCCTTACAATGAGCAGTTCTTC

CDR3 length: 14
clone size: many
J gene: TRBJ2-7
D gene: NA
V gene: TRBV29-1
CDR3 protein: CSVEDPATGNEQYF
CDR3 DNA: TGCAGCGTTGAAGATCCGGCCACAGGGAACGAGCAGTACTTC

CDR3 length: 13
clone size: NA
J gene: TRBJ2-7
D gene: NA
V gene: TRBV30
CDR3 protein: CAWGRGQTHEQYF
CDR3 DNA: TGTGCCTGGGGCCGGGGCCAGACCCACGAGCAGTACTTC

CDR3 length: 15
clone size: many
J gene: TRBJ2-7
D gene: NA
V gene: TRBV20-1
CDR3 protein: CSARDLVQNLYEQYF
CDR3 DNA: TGCAGTGCTAGAGATTTAGTACAGAATCTTTACGAGCAGTACTTC

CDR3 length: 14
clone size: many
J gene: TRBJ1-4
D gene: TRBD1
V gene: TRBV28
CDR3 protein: CASRTGGDLEKLFF
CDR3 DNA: TGTGCCAGCAGGACAGGGGGCGATCTTGAAAAACTGTTTTTT

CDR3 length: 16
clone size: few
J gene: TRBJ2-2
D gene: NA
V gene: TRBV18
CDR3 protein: CASSPPRAGSAGELFF
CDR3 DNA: TGTGCCAGCTCACCACCGCGAGCAGGGTCGGCCGGGGAGCTGTTTTTT

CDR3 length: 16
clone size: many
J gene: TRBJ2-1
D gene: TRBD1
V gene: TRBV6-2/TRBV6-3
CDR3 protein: CASSYRDRYPHNEQFF
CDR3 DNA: TGTGCCAGCAGTTACAGGGACAGGTACCCTCACAATGAGCAGTTCTTC

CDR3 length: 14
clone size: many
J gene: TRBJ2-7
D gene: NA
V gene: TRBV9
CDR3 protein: CASSVRTGAYEQYF
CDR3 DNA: TGTGCCAGCAGCGTAAGAACGGGGGCCTACGAGCAGTACTTC

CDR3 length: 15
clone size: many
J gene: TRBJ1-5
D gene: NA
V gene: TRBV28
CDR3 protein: CASSWTGLMPQPQHF
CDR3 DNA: TGTGCCAGCAGTTGGACCGGGCTTATGCCCCAGCCCCAGCATTTT

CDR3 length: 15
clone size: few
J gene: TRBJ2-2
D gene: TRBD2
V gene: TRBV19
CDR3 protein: CASSGRAYGTGELFF
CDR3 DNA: TGTGCCAGTAGCGGGAGGGCCTATGGCACCGGGGAGCTGTTTTTT

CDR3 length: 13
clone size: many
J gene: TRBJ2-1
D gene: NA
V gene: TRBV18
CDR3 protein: CASSTTRGRVQFF
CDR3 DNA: TGTGCCAGCTCAACCACTAGAGGCCGAGTGCAGTTCTTC

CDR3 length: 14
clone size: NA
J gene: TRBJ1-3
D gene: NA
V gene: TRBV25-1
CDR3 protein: CASSDRYQGNTIYF
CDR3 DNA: TGTGCCAGCAGTGACCGTTACCAAGGGAACACCATATATTTT

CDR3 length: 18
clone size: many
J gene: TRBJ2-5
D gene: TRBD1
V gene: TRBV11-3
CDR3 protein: CASSLLPRQGASRETQYF
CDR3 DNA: TGTGCCAGCAGCTTACTCCCTCGGCAGGGGGCGTCAAGAGAGACCCAGTACTTC

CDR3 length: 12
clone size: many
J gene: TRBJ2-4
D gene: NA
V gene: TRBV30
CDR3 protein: CAWSEGGNIQYF
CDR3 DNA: TGTGCCTGGAGTGAAGGGGGGAACATTCAGTACTTC

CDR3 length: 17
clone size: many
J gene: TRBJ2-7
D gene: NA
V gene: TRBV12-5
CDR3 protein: CASDRGLGQGHSYEQYF
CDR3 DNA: TGTGCTAGTGACCGTGGGTTGGGTCAGGGGCACTCCTACGAGCAGTACTTC

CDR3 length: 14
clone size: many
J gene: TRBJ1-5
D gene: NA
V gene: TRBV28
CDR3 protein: CASRLQYSNQPQHF
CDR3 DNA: TGTGCCAGCAGGCTGCAATATAGCAATCAGCCCCAGCATTTT

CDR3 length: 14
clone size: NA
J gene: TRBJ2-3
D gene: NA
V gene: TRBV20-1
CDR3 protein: CSAAGLVGPDTQYF
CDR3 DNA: TGCAGTGCTGCGGGCCTTGTGGGCCCAGATACGCAGTATTTT

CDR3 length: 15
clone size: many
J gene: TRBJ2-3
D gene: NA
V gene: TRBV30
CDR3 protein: CAWSVGGILTDTQYF
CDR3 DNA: TGTGCCTGGTCGGTAGGTGGGATACTCACAGATACGCAGTATTTT

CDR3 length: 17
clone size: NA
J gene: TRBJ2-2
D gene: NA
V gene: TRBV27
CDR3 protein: CASKATSGTWATGELFF
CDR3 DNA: TGTGCCAGCAAGGCGACCTCGGGGACATGGGCAACCGGGGAGCTGTTTTTT

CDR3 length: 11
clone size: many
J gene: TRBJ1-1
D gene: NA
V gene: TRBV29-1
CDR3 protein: CSVPMGTEAFF
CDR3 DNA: TGCAGCGTTCCCATGGGTACTGAAGCTTTCTTT

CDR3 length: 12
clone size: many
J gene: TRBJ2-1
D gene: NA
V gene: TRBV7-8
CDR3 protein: CVTAEGNNEQFF
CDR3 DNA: TGTGTTACGGCTGAGGGAAACAATGAGCAGTTCTTC

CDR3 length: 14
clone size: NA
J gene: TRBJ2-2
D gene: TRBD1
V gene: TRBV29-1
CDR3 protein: CSVYRDRGTGELFF
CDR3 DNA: TGCAGCGTATACCGGGACAGGGGAACCGGGGAGCTGTTTTTT